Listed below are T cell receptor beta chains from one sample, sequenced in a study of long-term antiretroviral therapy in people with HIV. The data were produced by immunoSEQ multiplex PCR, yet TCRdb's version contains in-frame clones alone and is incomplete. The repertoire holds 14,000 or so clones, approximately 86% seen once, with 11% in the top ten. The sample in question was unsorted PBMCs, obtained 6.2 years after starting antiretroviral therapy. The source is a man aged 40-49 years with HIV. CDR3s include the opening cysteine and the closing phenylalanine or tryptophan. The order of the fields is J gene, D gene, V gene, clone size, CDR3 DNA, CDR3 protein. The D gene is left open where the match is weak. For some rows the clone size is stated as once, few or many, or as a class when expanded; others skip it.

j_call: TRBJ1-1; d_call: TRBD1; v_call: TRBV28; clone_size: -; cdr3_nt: TGTGCCAGCAGTACAGGGGGGAACACTGAAGCTTTCTTT; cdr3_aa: CASSTGGNTEAFF
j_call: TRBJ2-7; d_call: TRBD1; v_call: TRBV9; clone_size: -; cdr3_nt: TGTGCCAGCAGCCCTTGGACAGGGAGCTACGAGCAGTACTTC; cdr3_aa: CASSPWTGSYEQYF
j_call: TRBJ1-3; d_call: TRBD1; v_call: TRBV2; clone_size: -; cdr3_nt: TGTGCCATCAAGGAGGGGGCGCAAGGAAACACCATATATTTT; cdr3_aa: CAIKEGAQGNTIYF
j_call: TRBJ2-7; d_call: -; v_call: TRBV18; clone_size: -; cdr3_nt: TGTGCCAGCTCACCTACATTAAACAACGAGCAGTACTTC; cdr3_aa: CASSPTLNNEQYF
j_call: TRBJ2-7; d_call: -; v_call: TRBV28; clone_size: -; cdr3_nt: TGTGCCAGCAGGACCCGCAACGAGCAGTACTTC; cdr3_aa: CASRTRNEQYF
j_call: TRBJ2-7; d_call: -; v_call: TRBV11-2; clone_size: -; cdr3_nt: TGTGCCAGCAGCGGGGCCTACGAGCAGTACTTC; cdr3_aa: CASSGAYEQYF
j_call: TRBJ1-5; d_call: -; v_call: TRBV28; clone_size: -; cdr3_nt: TGTGCCAGCAGTTTGAGGGACTCCAATCAGCCCCAGCATTTT; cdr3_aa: CASSLRDSNQPQHF
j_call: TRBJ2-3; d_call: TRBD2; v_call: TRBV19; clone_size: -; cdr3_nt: TGTGCCAGTATACGGACTAGCGGAGGGACAGATACGCAGTATTTT; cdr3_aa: CASIRTSGGTDTQYF
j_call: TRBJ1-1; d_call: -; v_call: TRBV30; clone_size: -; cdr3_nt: TGTGCCTGGAGTAACCGGGACGGCTGGAACACTGAAGCTTTCTTT; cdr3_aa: CAWSNRDGWNTEAFF
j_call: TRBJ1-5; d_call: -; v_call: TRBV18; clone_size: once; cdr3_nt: TGTGCCAGCTCACCCCGCGACGGACTTGAGGGGCCCCAGCATTTT; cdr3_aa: CASSPRDGLEGPQHF
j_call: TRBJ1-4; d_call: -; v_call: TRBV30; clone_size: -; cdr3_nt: TGTGCCTGGAACGGCATTGTAGGAGAAAAACTGTTTTTT; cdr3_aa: CAWNGIVGEKLFF
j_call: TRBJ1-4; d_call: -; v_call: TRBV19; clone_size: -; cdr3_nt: TGTGCCAGTTTGGCCAGGCCTGCAACTAATGAAAAACTGTTTTTT; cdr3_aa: CASLARPATNEKLFF
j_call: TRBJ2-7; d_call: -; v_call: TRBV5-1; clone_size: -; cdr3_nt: TGCGCCAGCAGCTTGGTTATAGGCGGCGCCTACGAGCAGTACTTC; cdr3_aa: CASSLVIGGAYEQYF
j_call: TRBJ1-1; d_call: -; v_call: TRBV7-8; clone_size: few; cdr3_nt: TGTGCCAGCAGCGGCGGCATGAACACTGAAGCTTTCTTT; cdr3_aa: CASSGGMNTEAFF
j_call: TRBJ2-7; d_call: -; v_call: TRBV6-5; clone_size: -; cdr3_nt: TGTGCCAGCAGCCTCCGGGGATACGAGCAGTACTTC; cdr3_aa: CASSLRGYEQYF
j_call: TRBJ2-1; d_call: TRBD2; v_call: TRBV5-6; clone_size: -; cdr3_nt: TGTGCCAGCAGCTTAGCGGGAGTCCCCAATGAGCAGTTCTTC; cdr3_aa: CASSLAGVPNEQFF
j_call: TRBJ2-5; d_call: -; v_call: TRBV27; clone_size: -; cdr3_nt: TGTGCCAGCAGTTCCAGTTATGGGTGGGAGACCCAGTACTTC; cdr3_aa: CASSSSYGWETQYF
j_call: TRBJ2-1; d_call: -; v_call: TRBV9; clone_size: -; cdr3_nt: TGTGCCAGCAGCGTAGGGCGGGACCTTTACAATGAGCAGTTCTTC; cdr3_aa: CASSVGRDLYNEQFF
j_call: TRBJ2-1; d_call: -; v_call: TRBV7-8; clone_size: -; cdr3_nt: TGTGCCAGCAGCCCATCGACGGGATCTAGGGAGCAGTTCTTC; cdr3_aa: CASSPSTGSREQFF
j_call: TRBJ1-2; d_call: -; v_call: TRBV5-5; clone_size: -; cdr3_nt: TGTGCCAGCAGCTTCTCTCAAGCTAACTATGGCTACACCTTC; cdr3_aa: CASSFSQANYGYTF
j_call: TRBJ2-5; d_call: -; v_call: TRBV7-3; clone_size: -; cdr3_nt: TGTGCCAGCAGCTCTCGTCCCCGGGGCCAAGGGGAGACCCAGTACTTC; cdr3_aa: CASSSRPRGQGETQYF
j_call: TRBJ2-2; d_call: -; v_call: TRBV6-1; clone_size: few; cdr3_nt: TGTGCCAGCGGGGTTTACACCGGGGAGCTGTTTTTT; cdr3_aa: CASGVYTGELFF
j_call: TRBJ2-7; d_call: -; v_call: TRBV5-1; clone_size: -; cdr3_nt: TGCGCCAGCAGCTTGGGGGCCTACGAGCAGTACTTC; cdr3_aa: CASSLGAYEQYF
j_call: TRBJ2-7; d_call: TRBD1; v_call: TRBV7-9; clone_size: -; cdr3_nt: TGTGCCAGCAGACGGGACAGCCACGAGCAGTACTTC; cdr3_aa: CASRRDSHEQYF
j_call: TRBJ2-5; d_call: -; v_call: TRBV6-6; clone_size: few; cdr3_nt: TGTGCCAGCAGTTCCCCCGTAGGCCAATCAGAGACCCAGTACTTC; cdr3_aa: CASSSPVGQSETQYF
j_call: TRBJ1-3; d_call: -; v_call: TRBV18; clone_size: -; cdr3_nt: TGTGCCAGCTCACCGACAGGCGACTCTGGAAACACCATATATTTT; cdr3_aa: CASSPTGDSGNTIYF
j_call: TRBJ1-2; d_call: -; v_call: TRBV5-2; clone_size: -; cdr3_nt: TGTGCCAGCAGCTTAGGGGCAGGGGCTAACTATGGCTACACCTTC; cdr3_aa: CASSLGAGANYGYTF
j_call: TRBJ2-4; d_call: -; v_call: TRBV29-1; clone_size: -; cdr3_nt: TGCAGCGTTGATAGCGGTGGCATTCAGTACTTC; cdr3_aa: CSVDSGGIQYF
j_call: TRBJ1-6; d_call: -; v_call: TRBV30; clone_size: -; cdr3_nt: TGTGCATGGCAGAGCTCCTATAATTCACCCCTCCACTTT; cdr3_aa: CAWQSSYNSPLHF
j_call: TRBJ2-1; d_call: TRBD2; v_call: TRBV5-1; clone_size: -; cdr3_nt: TGCGCCAGCAGCCAGGAACTAGCGGCTTTAGGTAGTGAGCAGTTCTTC; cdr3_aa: CASSQELAALGSEQFF
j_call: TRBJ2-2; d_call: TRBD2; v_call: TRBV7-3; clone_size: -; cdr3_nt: TGTGCCAGCAGCGTGGGACTAGCGGAGACCGGGGAGCTGTTTTTT; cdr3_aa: CASSVGLAETGELFF
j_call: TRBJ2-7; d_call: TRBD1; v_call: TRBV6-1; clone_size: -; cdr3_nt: TGTGCCAGCAGTGAAGCGGGGAGTGGACAGGGGGCACGTAAGCAGTACTTC; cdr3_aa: CASSEAGSGQGARKQYF
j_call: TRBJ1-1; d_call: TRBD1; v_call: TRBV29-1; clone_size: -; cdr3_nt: TGCAGCGTTGGGGGGACAGGGACTGAAGCTTTCTTT; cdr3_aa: CSVGGTGTEAFF
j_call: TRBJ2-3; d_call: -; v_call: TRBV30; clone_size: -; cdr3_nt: TGTGCCTGGGAAAACTCGGGGCGTGGTTCGGATACGCAGTATTTT; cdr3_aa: CAWENSGRGSDTQYF
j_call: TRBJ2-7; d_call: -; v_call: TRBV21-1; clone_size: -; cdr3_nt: TGTGCCAGCAGCAAAGTCGAAGGGAGGGTGAGATCCTACGAGCAGTACTTC; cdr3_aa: CASSKVEGRVRSYEQYF
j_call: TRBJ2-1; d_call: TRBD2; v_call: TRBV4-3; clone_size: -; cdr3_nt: TGCGCCAGCAGCCAAGTCGTGCGGGAGAGAGTCTACAATGAGCAGTTCTTC; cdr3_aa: CASSQVVRERVYNEQFF
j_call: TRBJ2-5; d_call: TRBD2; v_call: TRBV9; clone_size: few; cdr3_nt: TGTGCCAGCAGCGCTGGACTAGCGAAACAAGAGACCCAGTACTTC; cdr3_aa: CASSAGLAKQETQYF
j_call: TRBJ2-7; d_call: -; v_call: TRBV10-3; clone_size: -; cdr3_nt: TGTGCCATCAGTCTCCCAGGGTGGGCCTACGAGCAGTACTTC; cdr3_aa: CAISLPGWAYEQYF
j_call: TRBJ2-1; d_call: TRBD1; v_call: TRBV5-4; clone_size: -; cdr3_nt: TGTGCCAGCAGCTCAGGGACAGGGTTATCCTACAATGAGCAGTTCTTC; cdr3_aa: CASSSGTGLSYNEQFF
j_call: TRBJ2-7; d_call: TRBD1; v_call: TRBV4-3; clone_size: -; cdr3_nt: TGCGCCAGCAGCCAAGGGTGGCAGGGGGCTTACGAGCAGTACTTC; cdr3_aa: CASSQGWQGAYEQYF
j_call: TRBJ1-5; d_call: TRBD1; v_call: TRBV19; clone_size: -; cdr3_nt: TGTGCCAGTAGTGACTCACAGGGGGCATGGCCCCAGCATTTT; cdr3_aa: CASSDSQGAWPQHF
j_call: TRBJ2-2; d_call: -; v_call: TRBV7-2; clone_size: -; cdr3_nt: TGTGCCAGCATCCCAGGGGGGTTATTAACCGGGGAGCTGTTTTTT; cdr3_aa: CASIPGGLLTGELFF
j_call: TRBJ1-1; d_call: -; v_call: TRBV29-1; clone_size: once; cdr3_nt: TGCAGCGTTGTCCGAGGAAACACTGAAGCTTTCTTT; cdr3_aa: CSVVRGNTEAFF
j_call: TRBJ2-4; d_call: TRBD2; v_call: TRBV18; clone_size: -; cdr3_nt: TGTGCCAGCTCACCACTCTCAGCGGGAGGAGGGAACATTCAGTACTTC; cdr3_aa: CASSPLSAGGGNIQYF
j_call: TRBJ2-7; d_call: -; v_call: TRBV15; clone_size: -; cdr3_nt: TGTGCCACCAGCAGTTCCTTATACGAGCAGTACTTC; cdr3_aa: CATSSSLYEQYF
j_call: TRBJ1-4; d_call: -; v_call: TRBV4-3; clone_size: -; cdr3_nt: TGCGCCAGCAGCCAAGATTGGGGAACTCGGGAAAAACTGTTTTTT; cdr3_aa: CASSQDWGTREKLFF
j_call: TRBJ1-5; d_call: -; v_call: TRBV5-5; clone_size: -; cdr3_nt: TGTGCCAGCAGCTTATCTAGCAATCAGCCCCAGCATTTT; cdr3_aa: CASSLSSNQPQHF
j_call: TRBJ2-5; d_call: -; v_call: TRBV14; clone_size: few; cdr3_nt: TGTGCCAGCAGCCAACCTCACGGCATAGAGACCCAGTACTTC; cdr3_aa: CASSQPHGIETQYF
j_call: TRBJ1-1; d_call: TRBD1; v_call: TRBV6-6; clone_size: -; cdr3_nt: TGTGCCAGCAGTTTGGCCTTTGGGACAGATGAAGCTTTCTTT; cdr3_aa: CASSLAFGTDEAFF
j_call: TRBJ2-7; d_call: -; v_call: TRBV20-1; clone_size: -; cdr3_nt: TGCAGTGCCGGCTACGAGCAGTACTTC; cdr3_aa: CSAGYEQYF
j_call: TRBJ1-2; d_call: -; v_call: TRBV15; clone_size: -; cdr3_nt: TGTGCCACCAGCGAGCGGCTCAGGAACAGTGGCTACACCTTC; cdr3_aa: CATSERLRNSGYTF
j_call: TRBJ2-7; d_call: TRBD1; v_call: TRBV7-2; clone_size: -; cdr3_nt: TGTGCCAGCAGCTTTTTCTTCCGGGACAGCTCCTACGAGCAGTACTTC; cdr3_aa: CASSFFFRDSSYEQYF
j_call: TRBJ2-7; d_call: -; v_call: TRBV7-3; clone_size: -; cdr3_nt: TGTGCCAGCAGCTTAAGGCGGACCACAGGGCCGCCCGAGCAGTACTTC; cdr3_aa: CASSLRRTTGPPEQYF